These T cell receptor beta chains were read from a single sample in a study of early T cells in non-severe SARS-CoV-2 infection. TCRdb ran MiXCR on the 5' RACE reads and lists one entry per CDR3 protein. The table has fewer than 30,000 distinct CDR3 sequences, 5% to 6.5% seen once. Sequences were obtained from whole blood. All receptors come from an adult who was a healthcare worker with PCR-confirmed SARS-CoV-2 infection or an uninfected control (not recorded which). The CDR3 runs from the conserved cysteine through the conserved F or W. D genes are given only for firm matches. Clone size, where shown, is once, few, many, or a class for clones that have expanded.

V: TRBV5-1
J: TRBJ2-7
size: many
D: TRBD1
CDR3: CASSLRSGTGSPLGYEQYF
DNA: TGCGCCAGCAGCTTGAGGTCCGGGACAGGGTCCCCACTGGGCTACGAGCAGTACTTC

V: TRBV3-1
J: TRBJ1-5
size: many
D: NA
CDR3: CASSQEEGQPQHF
DNA: TGTGCCAGCAGCCAAGAAGAGGGTCAGCCCCAGCATTTT

V: TRBV15
J: TRBJ1-2
size: many
D: NA
CDR3: CATSRELSVFSGGSYGYTF
DNA: TGTGCCACCAGCAGAGAATTATCGGTTTTCTCTGGAGGCTCCTATGGCTACACCTTC

V: TRBV4-3
J: TRBJ2-1
size: many
D: NA
CDR3: CASSPGPASNEQFF
DNA: TGCGCCAGCAGCCCGGGGCCAGCGAGCAATGAGCAGTTCTTC

V: TRBV28
J: TRBJ1-6
size: NA
D: NA
CDR3: CASKTQGSPLHF
DNA: TGTGCCAGCAAAACACAGGGATCACCCCTCCACTTT

V: TRBV11-2
J: TRBJ1-2
size: many
D: NA
CDR3: CASSLGGVSYGYTF
DNA: TGTGCCAGCAGCTTAGGCGGAGTAAGCTATGGCTACACCTTC

V: TRBV28
J: TRBJ2-3
size: many
D: TRBD2
CDR3: CASSLASGRSTGTDTQYF
DNA: TGTGCCAGCAGTTTGGCTAGCGGGAGGTCGACTGGCACAGATACGCAGTATTTT

V: TRBV7-6
J: TRBJ2-2
size: many
D: NA
CDR3: CASGPSNTGELFF
DNA: TGTGCCAGCGGCCCGTCGAACACCGGGGAGCTGTTTTTT

V: TRBV5-1
J: TRBJ1-2
size: many
D: NA
CDR3: CASSLAKGSNYGYTF
DNA: TGCGCCAGCAGCTTGGCCAAAGGCAGTAACTATGGCTACACCTTC

V: TRBV7-9
J: TRBJ2-5
size: NA
D: NA
CDR3: CASSAHEETQYF
DNA: TGTGCCAGCAGCGCCCATGAAGAGACCCAGTACTTC

V: TRBV10-1
J: TRBJ1-2
size: many
D: NA
CDR3: CASSASLNYGYTF
DNA: TGCGCCAGCAGTGCCAGCCTTAACTATGGCTACACCTTC

V: TRBV28
J: TRBJ2-7
size: many
D: TRBD1
CDR3: CASSLYGTGIYEQYF
DNA: TGTGCCAGCAGTTTATACGGGACAGGGATCTACGAGCAGTACTTC

V: TRBV4-3
J: TRBJ1-1
size: many
D: NA
CDR3: CASSGVLNTEAFF
DNA: TGCGCCAGCAGCGGGGTATTGAACACTGAAGCTTTCTTT

V: TRBV19
J: TRBJ1-5
size: NA
D: NA
CDR3: CASSTGVASNQPQHF
DNA: TGTGCCAGTAGTACGGGGGTTGCAAGCAATCAGCCCCAGCATTTT

V: TRBV6-2/TRBV6-3
J: TRBJ2-3
size: many
D: NA
CDR3: CASSYTGEWQRRTDTQYF
DNA: TGTGCCAGCAGTTATACGGGAGAATGGCAAAGACGCACAGATACGCAGTATTTT

V: TRBV7-9
J: TRBJ2-3
size: many
D: NA
CDR3: CASSLDSPDTQYF
DNA: TGTGCCAGCAGCCTTGACAGCCCAGATACGCAGTATTTT

V: TRBV19
J: TRBJ1-5
size: many
D: TRBD1
CDR3: CASRTGVNQPQHF
DNA: TGTGCCAGCCGCACAGGGGTTAATCAGCCCCAGCATTTT

V: TRBV4-2
J: TRBJ2-2
size: many
D: TRBD2
CDR3: CASRAGTSQIGELFF
DNA: TGTGCCAGCAGGGCCGGGACTAGCCAGATCGGGGAGCTGTTTTTT

V: TRBV12-5
J: TRBJ1-1
size: NA
D: NA
CDR3: CASGWAGESKAFF
DNA: TGTGCTAGTGGGTGGGCCGGCGAGTCAAAAGCTTTCTTT

V: TRBV20-1
J: TRBJ2-1
size: many
D: NA
CDR3: CSARGPGRQQFF
DNA: TGCAGTGCTAGAGGCCCAGGCCGCCAGCAGTTCTTC

V: TRBV7-6
J: TRBJ2-7
size: many
D: NA
CDR3: CASSNPGPGHEQYF
DNA: TGTGCCAGCAGCAACCCGGGCCCCGGTCACGAGCAGTACTTC

V: TRBV9
J: TRBJ2-1
size: NA
D: NA
CDR3: CASSIEGGLSSYNEQFF
DNA: TGTGCCAGCAGCATAGAGGGCGGTTTGAGCTCCTACAATGAGCAGTTCTTC

V: TRBV6-2/TRBV6-3
J: TRBJ2-7
size: many
D: TRBD1
CDR3: CASRSGQNKYEQYF
DNA: TGTGCCAGCAGATCGGGACAGAACAAGTACGAGCAGTACTTC

V: TRBV7-2
J: TRBJ2-1
size: many
D: NA
CDR3: CASSPQRNEQFF
DNA: TGTGCCAGCAGCCCGCAGCGGAATGAGCAGTTCTTC

V: TRBV29-1
J: TRBJ2-1
size: medium-sized
D: TRBD2
CDR3: CSAERGREGYNNEQFF
DNA: TGCAGCGCCGAACGGGGGCGGGAGGGTTACAACAATGAGCAGTTCTTC

V: TRBV11-3
J: TRBJ2-2
size: many
D: NA
CDR3: CASMAANTGELFF
DNA: TGTGCCAGCATGGCCGCGAACACCGGGGAGCTGTTTTTT